This T cell receptor (beta chain) emerged from a study of vaccination effects on CD4 cells after COVID-19. The ViraFEST assay expanded antigen-specific CD4+ T cells with viral peptide pools before sequencing. Investigators separated out CD4+ T cells once 9 to 11 days of culture had passed. The vaccine given was either BNT162b2 or mRNA-1273, in two doses. Peptides at roughly 10 ug/ml and IL-2 at roughly 9.3 IU/ml were added to 1.5 million to 2 million PBMC per well. Method: immunoSEQ multiplex PCR; TCRdb's copy keeps in-frame clones and lacks some. Here the sample spans 30,000 to 35,000 clones, 82% being singletons. As concerns this clone: The antigen is unknown.

Germline V lookup: CDR1 SGHRS, CDR2 YFSETQ. V was trimmed by 4 bases and J by 7 bases, leaving 14 bases between them. The CDR3 loop spans 13 amino acids. The receptor's source is a human donor who received a COVID-19 vaccine. Some clones in this sample may be carry-over from other donors' samples. This chain joins TRBV5-1 and TRBJ1-2, with D possibly TRBD1 on 5 matching bases. Sequencing used CD4+ T cells from PBMCs cultured with HCoV-NL63 spike peptides, obtained after COVID-19 vaccination. DNA of the CDR3: TGCGCCAGCAGCCCAACAGGAGATGGTGGCTACACCTTC. Translating gives CASSPTGDGGYTF. Using reference TRBV5-1 and TRBJ1-2 for the parts outside the CDR3, the full variable domain is KAGVTQTPRYLIKTRGQQVTLSCSPISGHRSVSWYQQTPGQGLQFLFEYFSETQRNKGNFPGRFSGRQFSNSRSEMNVSTLELGDSALYLCASSPTGDGGYTFGSGTRLTVV.